This T cell receptor (beta chain) came from a study of T cell repertoires in cytomegalovirus infection. Study at large: Indicated by public TCR beta signatures were CMV infection and matching HLA type.

TCRdb recomputed calls from the reads with MiXCR, one row per CDR3 protein. This table holds approximately 500,000 distinct CDR3 sequences, about 33% found once. This clonotype was recorded at least ten times. Its antigen is undetermined. Germline V gene lookup returns CDR1 SGHTA and CDR2 FQGNSA. V shed 7 bases and J shed 0 bases, with 15 bases lying between them. The CDR3 length is 15 residues. This chain joins TRBV7-2 and TRBJ1-1; the D is unclear. This receptor was identified in a human donor in good health (CMV status not recorded). Some clones in this sample may be carry-over from other donors' samples. Sequencing was performed on cultured PBMCs, taken from culture after CMV antigen stimulation. The CDR3 here is CASTELPTVNTEAFF. The CDR3 DNA sequence: TGTGCCAGCACCGAACTACCGACGGTGAACACTGAAGCTTTCTTT.